Listed here are 13 T cell receptor beta chains from one sample, sequenced in a study of T-cell memory formation after mild COVID-19 (dated by TCRdb to the early 2020s). Receptor libraries were prepared by 5' RACE. Sequencing used an Illumina NovaSeq 6000. TCRdb ran its own pipeline on the public reads, namely fastp trimming at Q25 and MiXCR clone calling, and kept in-frame beta chains. Rows are unified per CDR3 protein, each entry keeping the most common DNA and genes. This sample lists roughly 220,000 distinct CDR3 sequences; around 9.5% were detected once. Clones ranked in the top ten supply around 3.3% of the sample. Sequencing was carried out using PBMCs or a T cell subset sorted from them (not recorded which). These receptor sequences come from a man aged 18 to 30 who had mild COVID-19 (a few samples of this study predate the infection). The sample titles of this study are shuffled in the database, so cell type and time point are left out; the donor was told from shared clones.

The sample holds many counts of this clonotype. CDR3 DNA sequence: TGCGCCAGCAGCTTGGCCTTTCGCACCGGGGAGCTGTTTTTT. Protein sequence: CASSLAFRTGELFF. V gene TRBV5-1 combines with J gene TRBJ2-2; D ambiguous. The CDR3 is 14 amino acids. V lost 0 bases and J lost 4, with 7 bases in between. CDR1 and CDR2 (germline): SGHRS, YFSETQ.

The chain links TRBV20-1 to TRBJ1-2, with a possible D match to TRBD1 (5 bases). In germline, CDR1 is DFQATT, CDR2 SNEGSKA (reference sequence). Deletions cut 5 bases from V and 0 bases from J, with 7 bases between. The CDR3 has 12 residues. This CDR3 reads CSALTANYGYTF. In nucleotides, the CDR3 is TGCAGTGCTCTGACAGCTAACTATGGCTACACCTTC.

The chain couples TRBV20-1 to TRBJ2-7; the D is unclear. Germline V gene lookup returns CDR1 DFQATT and CDR2 SNEGSKA (reference sequence). Trimming left V 6 bases short and J 4 bases short, with 10 bases between. CDR3 length: 11 amino acids. DNA of the CDR3: TGCAGTGCCCTACAGCCTTACGAGCAGTACTTC. This sequence encodes CSALQPYEQYF.

This clonotype was found many times. The chain couples TRBV11-2 to TRBJ2-7; D may be TRBD1 (5 bases). The V end lost 4 bases, the J end lost 2 bases, and 12 bases lay between the germline ends. Per the germline V gene, CDR1 is SGHAT and CDR2 is FQNNGV. This CDR3 region has 14 residues. This CDR3 reads CASSSVTVPYEQYV. The CDR3 DNA reads as TGTGCCAGCAGCTCGGTGACAGTCCCCTACGAGCAGTACGTC.

V gene TRBV5-1 combines with J gene TRBJ2-7, with TRBD1 matching over 9 bases. Per the germline V gene, CDR1 is SGHRS and CDR2 is YFSETQ. Trimming at V came to 7 bases and at J to 4 bases, leaving 6 bases not matched to a gene. The CDR3 is 13 residues long. The CDR3 DNA reads TGCGCCAGCCAAAAGGACAGGGGTTACGAGCAGTACTTC. It codes for CASQKDRGYEQYF.

V usage is TRBV6-5 and J usage is TRBJ1-5, with a tentative D call TRBD1 (5 bases). The V gene lost 0 bases and the J gene lost 8 bases, with 8 bases spanning the gap. The CDR3 length is 13 residues. The germline CDR1 and CDR2 sequences are MNHEY and SVGAGI. The CDR3 nucleotides read TGTGCCAGCAGTTACTCGATGGGGGAGCCCCAGCATTTT. It codes for CASSYSMGEPQHF.

The chain combines TRBV6-6 with TRBJ2-5, with D maybe TRBD2 (7 bases). V lost 0 bases and J lost 3, with 8 bases in between. The CDR3 runs 14 residues. The germline CDR1 and CDR2 sequences are MNHNY and SVGAGI (reference sequence). CDR3 coding DNA: TGTGCCAGCAGTTACTCAGGGGGGGAAGAGACCCAGTACTTC. As protein: CASSYSGGEETQYF.

A word on this clonotype: A much more abundant neighbour one base away suggests this may be a read error. The chain employs TRBV5-6 and TRBJ2-7; D ambiguous. The CDR3 is made up of 13 amino acids. Germline V gene sequence: CDR1 SGHDT, CDR2 YYEEEE. V lost 4 bases to trimming and J lost 2 bases, with 10 bases between them. CDR3 sequence (DNA): TGTGCCAGCAGCCACGGGTCCCCCTACGAGCAGTACTTC. Translated: CASSHGSPYEQYF.

This clonotype occurred a few times. The V call is TRBV27, the J call TRBJ2-4; D ambiguous. Germline values: CDR1 MNHEY, CDR2 SMNVEV (reference sequence). The V and J ends lost 5 bases and 1 base respectively, with 9 bases between them. The CDR3 has 14 amino acids. CDR3 in amino acids: CASSPLSAKNIQYF. CDR3 bases: TGTGCCAGCAGTCCTCTCTCGGCCAAAAACATTCAGTACTTC.

A few counts support this clonotype. V gene TRBV5-1 combines with J gene TRBJ2-1; D gene ambiguous. This CDR3 comprises 14 residues. Germline V CDR1 and CDR2: SGHRS, YFSETQ. Trimming cost V 0 bases and J 7 bases, with 11 bases left between them. The DNA for the CDR3 is TGCGCCAGCAGCTTGGATGAACCCCCGAATGAGCAGTTCTTC. This gives the protein CASSLDEPPNEQFF.

This clonotype was detected only a few times. V and J are TRBV18 and TRBJ2-3; D uncertain. Trimming left V 0 bases short and J 0 bases short, with 7 bases between. The germline V gene encodes CDR1 KGHSH and CDR2 LQKENI. The CDR3 has 15 amino acids. The CDR3 is CASSPPSQSTDTQYF. CDR3 nucleotide sequence: TGTGCCAGCTCACCACCGTCACAAAGCACAGATACGCAGTATTTT.

This CDR3 is CASSPSPGGYYGYTF. DNA for the CDR3: TGTGCCAGCAGTCCCTCCCCCGGGGGGTACTATGGCTACACCTTC. V usage is TRBV27 and J usage is TRBJ1-2, with D perhaps TRBD1 (5 bases). V was pared by 5 bases and J by 3 bases, with 16 bases between. This CDR3 is 15 amino acids long. CDR1 is MNHEY and CDR2 is SMNVEV in the germline V gene (reference sequence).

Only a few counts were recorded for this clonotype. The CDR3 DNA sequence: TGTGCCAGCAGCGTGACAGGGCGGCAGTACGTC. As protein: CASSVTGRQYV. This chain connects TRBV7-2 to TRBJ2-7; 7 nucleotides align to TRBD1. CDR1 and CDR2 (germline): SGHTA, FQGNSA. Trimming at V came to 5 bases and at J to 9 bases, leaving 4 bases not matched to a gene. The CDR3 is made up of 11 amino acids.